The next 8 T cell receptor beta chains were all read from a single sample in a study of T-cell reconstitution after alpha-beta-depleted transplantation in children. A library of TCRbeta sequences, prepared with unique molecular identifiers, was generated. MiXCR, run by TCRdb on the PCR reads, gives a single entry per CDR3 protein. Of about a million distinct CDR3 sequences listed, about 26% are singletons. Source: PBMCs, mostly from graft donor cells, taken 360 days after TCRalphabeta/CD19-depleted stem cell transplant. These receptors all stem from a boy younger than two who had a stem cell transplant for SCID, so the T cells may come from the graft donor.

CDR3 amino acids: CASSPQGKLSYEQYF. DNA for the CDR3: TGTGCCAGCAGCCCGCAGGGGAAACTCTCCTACGAGCAGTACTTC. V usage is TRBV6-1 and J usage is TRBJ2-7, with a possible D match to TRBD1 (6 bases). The CDR3 is 15 amino acids. Germline V lookup: CDR1 MNHNS, CDR2 SASEGT. V lost 6 bases to trimming and J lost 0 bases, with 15 bases between them.

The rearrangement uses TRBV20-1 and TRBJ2-3, with 8 positions matching TRBD2. From germline, CDR1 is DFQATT and CDR2 SNEGSKA (reference sequence). The CDR3 runs to 18 residues. V dropped 0 bases and J dropped 0; count of bases not matched to a gene: 11. CDR3 DNA sequence: TGCAGTGCTAGAGATTTGACGACGGGGGGGTTTAGCACAGATACGCAGTATTTT. It yields the protein CSARDLTTGGFSTDTQYF.

This clonotype was observed a handful of times. V is TRBV4-2 and J is TRBJ2-7; 12 nucleotides align to TRBD2. The V and J ends lost 1 base and 4 bases, in that order; junction bases with no gene match: 2. Germline loops: CDR1 LGHNA, CDR2 YNFKEQ. The CDR3 contains 15 residues. In nucleotides, the CDR3 is TGTGCCAGCAGCCAAGCACTAGCGGGGGGTTACGAGCAGTACTTC. Residues: CASSQALAGGYEQYF.

This clonotype turned up a few times. CDR3 sequence (DNA): TGTGCCAGCAGTCCGACTTCCGGCTCTGGAAACACCATATATTTT. It translates to CASSPTSGSGNTIYF. The chain joins TRBV12-3 or TRBV12-4 to TRBJ1-3; D remains ambiguous. The V and J ends lost 5 bases and 0 bases respectively, with 11 bases between them. There are 15 residues in the CDR3.

This clonotype occurred a few times. This chain uses TRBV28 with TRBJ2-7; D may be TRBD2 (7 bases). This CDR3 region has 15 residues. The germline CDR1 and CDR2 sequences are MDHEN and SYDVKM. V lost 6 bases and J 4 bases, leaving 19 bases between the germline ends. This CDR3 is CASSPRGGAGYEQYF. In nucleotides, the CDR3 is TGTGCCAGCAGCCCCCGTGGGGGGGCAGGGTACGAGCAGTACTTC. Full variable domain (outside the CDR3, taken from reference TRBV28 and TRBJ2-7): DVKVTQSSRYLVKRTGEKVFLECVQDMDHENMFWYRQDPGLGLRLIYFSYDVKMKEKGDIPEGYSVSREKKERFSLILESASTNQTSMYLCASSPRGGAGYEQYFGPGTRLTVT.

This clonotype was seen more than once but under ten times. The chain couples TRBV27 to TRBJ1-6; TRBD1 matches at 9 bases. The CDR3 is 15 residues long. Trimming removed 5 bases from V and 7 bases from J; junction bases left unmatched: 6. Germline V CDR1 and CDR2: MNHEY, SMNVEV (reference sequence). The CDR3 sequence is CASSQPGQGNSPLHF. As DNA, the CDR3 is TGTGCCAGCAGTCAACCGGGACAGGGAAATTCACCCCTCCACTTT.

This clonotype occurred a few times. This rearrangement joins TRBV20-1 to TRBJ2-3, with 7 bases identical to TRBD2. V was clipped by 6 bases and J by 0 bases; unmatched bases: 9. The CDR3 totals 15 residues. Germline assignment: CDR1 DFQATT and CDR2 SNEGSKA (reference sequence). The CDR3: CSAPRGERSTDTQYF. The CDR3, as DNA: TGCAGTGCCCCCCGGGGGGAGCGGAGCACAGATACGCAGTATTTT.

The chain is built from TRBV18 and TRBJ2-2; 8 nucleotides line up with TRBD1. Germline-derived CDR1 and CDR2 are KGHSH and LQKENI. CDR3 size: 16 residues. Germline trimming cut 4 bases from V and 3 bases from J; bases unmatched to any gene: 7. The CDR3 DNA sequence: TGTGCCAGCTCACTCCGGACAGGGACGGACACCGGGGAGCTGTTTTTT. This encodes CASSLRTGTDTGELFF. Complete variable domain (other parts from reference TRBV18 and TRBJ2-2): NAGVMQNPRHLVRRRGQEARLRCSPMKGHSHVYWYRQLPEEGLKFMVYLQKENIIDESGMPKERFSAEFPKEGPSILRIQQVVRGDSAAYFCASSLRTGTDTGELFFGEGSRLTVL.